This is a list of T cell receptor beta chains from one sample in a study of CD8+CD57+ T cells in acquired aplastic anemia. TCRdb fed the reads into MiXCR, producing one record per CDR3 protein. This table has about 110,000 distinct CDR3 sequences, around 53% appearing once. The sequencing input was sorted CD4+, CD8+, or CD8+CD57+ T cells (not recorded which) from PBMCs. The receptors originated from a human donor in good health, serving as a control. Each CDR3 is given with its conserved first and last residue. Each record gives: D gene, V gene, J gene, clone size, CDR3 protein, CDR3 DNA. A D gene is named only where the DNA matches it firmly. Some rows mark clone size as missing; the rest say once, few, many or name a class of expanded clone.

>.|TRBV20-1|TRBJ2-3|.
CSAQGFGTRTDTQYF
TGCAGTGCTCAAGGTTTCGGGACTCGCACAGATACGCAGTATTTT
>.|TRBV27|TRBJ1-2|many
CASSSGDHGYTF
TGTGCCAGCAGTTCTGGGGACCATGGCTACACCTTC
>TRBD1|TRBV7-9|TRBJ1-6|once
CASSLMTGGDSPLHF
TGTGCCAGCAGCTTAATGACAGGGGGGGATTCACCCCTCCACTTT
>TRBD1|TRBV20-1|TRBJ2-3|.
CSASGLLGTGVSDTQYF
TGCAGTGCTAGTGGTTTGCTTGGGACAGGGGTTTCAGATACACAGTATTTT
>.|TRBV12-3/TRBV12-4|TRBJ2-7|many
CASSLRQSPYEQYF
TGTGCCAGCAGTTTGCGACAGAGCCCCTACGAGCAGTACTTC
>TRBD1|TRBV29-1|TRBJ2-7|few
CSVERQGSYEQYF
TGCAGCGTTGAGCGACAGGGGTCCTACGAGCAGTACTTC
>TRBD1|TRBV25-1|TRBJ2-7|.
CASSTDRESSYEQYF
TGTGCCAGCAGCACCGACAGGGAGTCTTCCTACGAGCAGTACTTC
>.|TRBV29-1|TRBJ2-1|.
CSVEGAYDEQFF
TGCAGCGTTGAGGGAGCGTACGACGAGCAGTTCTTC
>.|TRBV7-3|TRBJ2-5|.
CASSLSPQEPWETQYF
TGTGCCAGCAGCTTATCCCCCCAGGAACCCTGGGAGACCCAGTACTTC
>TRBD1|TRBV25-1|TRBJ2-3|once
CASRGTGVTDTQYF
TGTGCCAGCCGCGGGACAGGGGTCACAGATACGCAGTATTTT
>TRBD1|TRBV29-1|TRBJ2-7|once
CSVIQGDTHEQYF
TGCAGTGTGATACAGGGGGATACCCACGAGCAGTACTTC
>TRBD1|TRBV6-1|TRBJ1-6|many
CASNHRNTQGSLHF
TGTGCCAGCAACCACCGCAACACACAGGGGTCCCTCCACTTT
>.|TRBV25-1|TRBJ1-6|.
CAISEAVVPPLHF
TGTGCCATCAGTGAGGCCGTGGTACCACCCCTCCACTTT
>TRBD1|TRBV20-1|TRBJ1-5|many
CSARDNSGFAGQGVENQPQHF
TGCAGTGCTAGAGATAATTCAGGGTTCGCGGGACAGGGGGTTGAAAATCAGCCCCAGCATTTT
>TRBD1|TRBV11-2|TRBJ1-2|many
CASSPGTGEHGYTF
TGTGCCAGCAGCCCGGGGACAGGGGAACATGGCTACACCTTC
>TRBD2|TRBV11-2|TRBJ2-4|.
CASSSGGANIQYF
TGTGCCAGCAGCTCCGGGGGGGCAAACATTCAGTACTTC
>.|TRBV6-5|TRBJ1-1|many
CASSYSVGGNTEAFF
TGTGCCAGCAGTTACTCGGTGGGGGGAAACACTGAAGCTTTCTTT
>.|TRBV27|TRBJ1-2|many
CASSPESGSGGYTF
TGTGCCAGCAGTCCCGAGAGTGGAAGCGGCGGCTACACCTTC
>.|TRBV29-1|TRBJ2-5|many
CSVEYVPLVIFF
TGCAGCGTTGAATATGTACCACTCGTAATTTTCTTC
>TRBD2|TRBV7-6|TRBJ2-5|many
CASREDFHSGGAESQETQYF
TGTGCCAGCAGGGAGGACTTTCACAGCGGGGGGGCCGAAAGTCAAGAGACCCAGTACTTC
>.|TRBV5-4|TRBJ1-1|.
CASSLLETEAFF
TGTGCCAGCAGCTTGCTCGAGACTGAAGCTTTCTTT
>TRBD2|TRBV9|TRBJ2-3|.
CASSPGLAGGGGTQYF
TGTGCCAGCAGCCCGGGACTAGCGGGGGGAGGAGGGACGCAGTATTTT
>.|TRBV7-2|TRBJ2-1|many
CASSVFGQSTYNEQFF
TGTGCCAGCAGCGTATTCGGGCAGTCCACCTACAATGAGCAGTTCTTC
>.|TRBV15|TRBJ2-3|once
CATSRTSSSSYNEQYF
TGTGCCACCAGCAGGACTTCGTCGAGCTCCTACAATGAGCAGTATTTT
>.|TRBV2|TRBJ1-6|once
CASTNPSPRTSPLHF
TGTGCCAGCACCAACCCCTCCCCCAGGACGTCACCCCTCCACTTT
>.|TRBV6-5|TRBJ2-7|many
CASSYGGDYEQYF
TGTGCCAGCAGTTACGGCGGAGACTACGAGCAGTACTTC
>TRBD1|TRBV7-9|TRBJ1-1|.
CASSLVGTVNTGAFF
TGTGCCAGCAGCTTAGTTGGGACAGTAAACACTGGAGCTTTCTTT
>.|TRBV25-1|TRBJ2-7|.
CASSGGGRGVSYEQYF
TGTGCCAGCAGTGGGGGGGGCAGGGGGGTTTCCTACGAGCAGTACTTC
>TRBD1|TRBV7-8|TRBJ2-7|many
CASSLAWSGGEQYF
TGTGCCAGCAGCTTAGCGTGGTCAGGGGGAGAGCAGTACTTC
>TRBD1|TRBV2|TRBJ2-7|.
CASSEVQGANDEQYF
TGTGCCAGCAGTGAGGTACAGGGGGCAAACGACGAGCAGTACTTC
>TRBD2|TRBV5-1|TRBJ2-1|.
CASSEDVAGGNEQFF
TGCGCCAGCAGCGAGGATGTAGCGGGGGGAAATGAGCAGTTCTTC
>TRBD2|TRBV24-1|TRBJ2-3|.
CATSDPGGTDTQYF
TGTGCCACCAGTGATCCGGGGGGTACAGATACGCAGTATTTT
>.|TRBV24-1|TRBJ1-6|once
CATSEGRGTSPLHF
TGTGCCACCAGTGAAGGCAGGGGTACTTCACCCCTCCACTTT
>.|TRBV27|TRBJ1-1|.
CASSSETGINTEAFF
TGTGCCAGCAGTTCCGAGACAGGCATTAACACTGAAGCTTTCTTT
>.|TRBV15|TRBJ1-1|.
CATSTEYLNTEAFF
TGTGCCACCAGCACCGAATATCTGAACACTGAAGCTTTCTTT
>.|TRBV9|TRBJ1-3|many
CASSPGISSGNTIYF
TGTGCCAGCAGTCCGGGGATAAGCTCTGGAAACACCATATATTTT
>.|TRBV9|TRBJ2-6|many
CASSVQAISGANVLTF
TGTGCCAGCAGCGTACAGGCGATCTCTGGGGCCAACGTCCTGACTTTC
>.|TRBV27|TRBJ2-1|.
CASSIVGNEQFF
TGTGCCAGCAGCATAGTTGGGAATGAGCAGTTCTTC
>.|TRBV7-3|TRBJ1-1|.
CASRPPGPAEAFF
TGTGCCAGCAGACCCCCTGGGCCGGCTGAAGCTTTCTTT
>TRBD1|TRBV10-3|TRBJ2-7|.
CASNGDRGHEQYF
TGTGCCAGCAATGGGGACAGGGGCCACGAGCAGTACTTC
>TRBD1|TRBV25-1|TRBJ2-7|few
CASSGGDRGSSYEQYF
TGTGCCAGCAGTGGGGGGGACAGGGGGAGCTCCTACGAGCAGTACTTC
>TRBD1|TRBV29-1|TRBJ1-1|many
CSVAGTGSHEAFF
TGCAGCGTTGCCGGGACAGGGAGCCACGAAGCTTTCTTT
>.|TRBV2|TRBJ2-7|.
CASSRAGGRFDEQYF
TGTGCCAGCAGCCGCGCCGGGGGCAGGTTCGACGAGCAGTACTTC
>.|TRBV29-1|TRBJ2-1|.
CSVAGRPEQFF
TGCAGCGTTGCGGGGCGTCCTGAGCAGTTCTTC
>.|TRBV6-2/TRBV6-3|TRBJ2-3|many
CASSFNTDTQYF
TGTGCGAGCAGTTTCAACACAGATACGCAGTATTTT
>TRBD1|TRBV11-2|TRBJ2-3|many
CASSSDNRGDTQYF
TGTGCCAGCAGCTCGGATAACAGGGGCGATACGCAGTATTTT
>.|TRBV7-2|TRBJ1-1|few
CASSGTGEAFF
TGTGCCAGCAGCGGGACCGGGGAAGCTTTCTTT
>TRBD1|TRBV12-3/TRBV12-4|TRBJ2-5|few
CASSLGTGNQETQYF
TGTGCCAGCAGTTTGGGGACAGGGAACCAAGAGACCCAGTACTTC
>.|TRBV20-1|TRBJ1-1|.
CSARDPPDKGNTEAFF
TGCAGTGCTAGAGACCCGCCGGATAAAGGGAACACTGAAGCTTTCTTT